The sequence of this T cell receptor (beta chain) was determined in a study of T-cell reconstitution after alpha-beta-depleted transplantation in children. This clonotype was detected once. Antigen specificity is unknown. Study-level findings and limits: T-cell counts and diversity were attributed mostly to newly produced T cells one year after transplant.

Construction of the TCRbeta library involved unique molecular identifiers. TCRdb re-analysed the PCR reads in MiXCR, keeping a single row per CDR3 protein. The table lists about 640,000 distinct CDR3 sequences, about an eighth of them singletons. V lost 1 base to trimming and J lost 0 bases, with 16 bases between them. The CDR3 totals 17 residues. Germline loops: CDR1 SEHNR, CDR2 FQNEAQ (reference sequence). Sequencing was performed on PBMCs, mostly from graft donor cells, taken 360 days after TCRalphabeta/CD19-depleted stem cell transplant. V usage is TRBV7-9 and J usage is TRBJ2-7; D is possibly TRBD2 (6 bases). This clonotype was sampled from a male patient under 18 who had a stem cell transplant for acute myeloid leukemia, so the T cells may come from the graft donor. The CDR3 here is CASSLGVQRVYSYEQYF. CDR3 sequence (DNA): TGTGCCAGCAGCTTAGGGGTCCAGCGGGTGTACTCCTACGAGCAGTACTTC. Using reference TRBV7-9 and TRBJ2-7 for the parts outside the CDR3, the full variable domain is DTGVSQNPRHKITKRGQNVTFRCDPISEHNRLYWYRQTLGQGPEFLTYFQNEAQLEKSRLLSDRFSAERPKGSFSTLEIQRTEQGDSAMYLCASSLGVQRVYSYEQYFGPGTRLTVT.